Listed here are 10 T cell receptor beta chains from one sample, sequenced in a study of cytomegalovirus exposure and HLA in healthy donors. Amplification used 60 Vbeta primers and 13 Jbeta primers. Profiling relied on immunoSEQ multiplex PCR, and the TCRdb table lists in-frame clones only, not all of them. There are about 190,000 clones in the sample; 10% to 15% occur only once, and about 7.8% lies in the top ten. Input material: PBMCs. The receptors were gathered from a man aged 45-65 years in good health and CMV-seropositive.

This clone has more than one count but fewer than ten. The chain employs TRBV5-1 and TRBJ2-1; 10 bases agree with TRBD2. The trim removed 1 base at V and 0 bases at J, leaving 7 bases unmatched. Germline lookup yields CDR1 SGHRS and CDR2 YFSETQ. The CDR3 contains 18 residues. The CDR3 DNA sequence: TGCGCCAGCAGCTTGACGACTAGCGGGCTAAGCTCCTACAATGAGCAGTTCTTC. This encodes CASSLTTSGLSSYNEQFF.

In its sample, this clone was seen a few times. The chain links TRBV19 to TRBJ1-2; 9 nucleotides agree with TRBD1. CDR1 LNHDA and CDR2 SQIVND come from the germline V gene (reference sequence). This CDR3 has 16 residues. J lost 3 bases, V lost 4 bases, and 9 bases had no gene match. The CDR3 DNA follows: TGTGCCAGTAGTACCCGACAGGGGGTTGGAGACTATGGCTACACCTTC. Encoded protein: CASSTRQGVGDYGYTF.

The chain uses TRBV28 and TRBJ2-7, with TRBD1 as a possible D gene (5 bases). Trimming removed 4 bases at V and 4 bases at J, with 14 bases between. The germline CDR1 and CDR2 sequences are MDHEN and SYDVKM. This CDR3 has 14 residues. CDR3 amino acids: CASSSWGSLYEQYV. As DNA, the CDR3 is TGTGCCAGCAGTTCCTGGGGCTCACTATACGAGCAGTACGTC.

As DNA, the CDR3 is TGTGCCAGCTCACCCTATAGCGGGGGGTCCTCCTACAATGAGCAGTTCTTC. Translated: CASSPYSGGSSYNEQFF. The chain couples TRBV18 to TRBJ2-1; TRBD2 matches at 10 bases. V shed 3 bases, J shed 0 bases, and the junction held 5 bases outside the gene matches. The CDR3 spans 17 residues. Germline CDR1 reads KGHSH; CDR2 reads LQKENI.

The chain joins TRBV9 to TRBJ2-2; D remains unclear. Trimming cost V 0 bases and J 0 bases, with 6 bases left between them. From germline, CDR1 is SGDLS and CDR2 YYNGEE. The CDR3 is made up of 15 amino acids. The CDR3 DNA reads TGTGCCAGCAGCGTAGGGCCCTCGAACACCGGGGAGCTGTTTTTT. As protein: CASSVGPSNTGELFF. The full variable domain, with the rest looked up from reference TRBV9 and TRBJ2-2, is DSGVTQTPKHLITATGQRVTLRCSPRSGDLSVYWYQQSLDQGLQFLIQYYNGEERAKGNILERFSAQQFPDLHSELNLSSLELGDSALYFCASSVGPSNTGELFFGEGSRLTVL.

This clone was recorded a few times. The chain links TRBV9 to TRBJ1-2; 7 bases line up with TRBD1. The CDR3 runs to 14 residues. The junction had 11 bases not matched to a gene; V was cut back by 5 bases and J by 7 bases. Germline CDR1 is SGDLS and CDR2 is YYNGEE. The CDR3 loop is CASRKTGVGGGYTF. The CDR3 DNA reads TGTGCCAGCAGAAAAACAGGGGTCGGAGGTGGCTACACCTTC.

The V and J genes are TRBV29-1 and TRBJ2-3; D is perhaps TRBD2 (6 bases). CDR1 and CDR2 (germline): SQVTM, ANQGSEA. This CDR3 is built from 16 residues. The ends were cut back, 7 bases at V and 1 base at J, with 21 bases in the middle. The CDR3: CSATGPRGSGTDTQYF. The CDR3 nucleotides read TGCAGCGCCACGGGTCCCCGGGGGAGCGGCACAGATACGCAGTATTTT.

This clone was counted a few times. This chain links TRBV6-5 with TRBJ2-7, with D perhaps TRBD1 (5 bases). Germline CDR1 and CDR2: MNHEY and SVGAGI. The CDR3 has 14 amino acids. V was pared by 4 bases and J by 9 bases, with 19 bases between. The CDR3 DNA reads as TGTGCCAGCAGTTCCCGCAGGGCCCGCGGTTCGCAGTACTTC. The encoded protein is CASSSRRARGSQYF.

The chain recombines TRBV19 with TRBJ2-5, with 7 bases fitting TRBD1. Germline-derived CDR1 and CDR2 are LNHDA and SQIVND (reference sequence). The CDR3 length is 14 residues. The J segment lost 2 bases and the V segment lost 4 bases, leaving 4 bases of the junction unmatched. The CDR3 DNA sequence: TGTGCCAGTAGTAACCCGGGACAGCAAGAGACCCAGTACTTC. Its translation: CASSNPGQQETQYF.

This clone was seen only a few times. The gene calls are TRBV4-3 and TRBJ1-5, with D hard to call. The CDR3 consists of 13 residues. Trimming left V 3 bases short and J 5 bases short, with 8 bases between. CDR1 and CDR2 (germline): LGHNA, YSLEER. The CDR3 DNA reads TGCGCCAGCAGCCAGAACAGTTATCAGCCCCAGCATTTT. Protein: CASSQNSYQPQHF.